This TCR beta chain was identified during a study of blood T cell repertoires in COVID-19 (dated by TCRdb to about 2020). A note on the overall study: Samples from collaborators originated in the United States, Italy and Spain and spanned both the acute and convalescent phases of COVID-19. The prospective study material was composed of cDNA or gDNA derived from T cells, B-cell-depleted T cells, or PBMCs. Deeply sampled blood TCRbeta repertoires from subjects exposed to, actively infected with, or recovered from COVID-19 were included in the dataset. The repertoires were released in a freely available public database meant as a resource for research on the immune response to SARS-CoV-2. The samples were drawn from the first 160 participants of the ongoing ImmuneRACE study and from 950 to 1,500 subjects provided by 6 global collaborators. A de-identified subject ID, COVID-19 status, age in years and sex were almost always included in the sample metadata. Where HLA class I and class II types were available, the types were taken from metadata supplied by the sample provider, not from assay-based typing.

The immunoSEQ Assay, a bias-controlled multiplex PCR, was used to amplify TCRbeta CDR3 regions from genomic DNA. The paper's processing steps were these. The number of nucleated cells in each sample was estimated from the amplification of reference gene primers within the assay. To quantify the absolute abundance of each unique TCRbeta CDR3 rearrangement, sequence reads were collapsed and filtered. Productive Simpson clonality was computed per sample as the square root of Simpson's diversity index over productive rearrangements. Entries here come from immuneACCESS through TCRdb and include only in-frame sequences with V and J called. Some clones fail to appear in such tables; in the studies checked, an unresolved V gene covers under half of the shortfall, and the cause of the remainder is unknown. V and J calls and clone size are those listed in that table; D and trimming were worked out from the DNA. The sample data list tens of thousands of clones, and 90% of these were observed just once. The top ten clones comprise about 7.7% of the sample.

The CDR1 and CDR2 encoded by the germline V gene are SGHAT and FQNNGV. Inclusive of the bounding cysteine and phenylalanine, the CDR3 is 16 residues long. CDR3 DNA only is kept here, 48 bases in frame from base 1. At the junction V is shortened by 3 bases and J by 2 bases; bases outside the gene matches: 7. Each collaborating institution followed its own protocols to collect whole blood in K2EDTA tubes. For TCRbeta analysis, collaborators shipped samples as frozen whole blood, isolated PBMCs, or DNA extracted from either of those sample types. Broader findings and caveats from the paper: The amount of clinical and demographic metadata varied by source and participant and was provided uncurated.

Points on this clone: The antigen this receptor binds is unknown. No per-base quality is available; no much larger clone lies one base away.

The sample consisted of peripheral blood. The clonotype comes from a woman aged 40 to 50 with active COVID-19. The receptor chain draws on TRBV11-2 and TRBJ1-1; the central 9 bases match TRBD1. The base sequence is TGTGCCAGCAGCTTTCGACCGGGACAGGGTAACACTGAAGCTTTCTTT. It specifies CASSFRPGQGNTEAFF.